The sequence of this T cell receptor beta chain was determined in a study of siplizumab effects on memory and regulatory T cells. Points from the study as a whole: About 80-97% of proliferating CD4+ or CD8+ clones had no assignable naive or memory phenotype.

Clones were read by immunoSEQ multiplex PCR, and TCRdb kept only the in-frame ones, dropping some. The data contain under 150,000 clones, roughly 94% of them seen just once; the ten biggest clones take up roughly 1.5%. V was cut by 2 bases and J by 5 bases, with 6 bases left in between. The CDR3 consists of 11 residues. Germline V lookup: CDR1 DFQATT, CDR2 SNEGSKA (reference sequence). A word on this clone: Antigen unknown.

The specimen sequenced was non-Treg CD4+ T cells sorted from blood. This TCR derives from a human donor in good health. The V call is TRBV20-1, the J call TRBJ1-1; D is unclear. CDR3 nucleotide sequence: TGCAGTGCTAGACGGCGGACTGAAGCTTTCTTT. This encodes CSARRRTEAFF.